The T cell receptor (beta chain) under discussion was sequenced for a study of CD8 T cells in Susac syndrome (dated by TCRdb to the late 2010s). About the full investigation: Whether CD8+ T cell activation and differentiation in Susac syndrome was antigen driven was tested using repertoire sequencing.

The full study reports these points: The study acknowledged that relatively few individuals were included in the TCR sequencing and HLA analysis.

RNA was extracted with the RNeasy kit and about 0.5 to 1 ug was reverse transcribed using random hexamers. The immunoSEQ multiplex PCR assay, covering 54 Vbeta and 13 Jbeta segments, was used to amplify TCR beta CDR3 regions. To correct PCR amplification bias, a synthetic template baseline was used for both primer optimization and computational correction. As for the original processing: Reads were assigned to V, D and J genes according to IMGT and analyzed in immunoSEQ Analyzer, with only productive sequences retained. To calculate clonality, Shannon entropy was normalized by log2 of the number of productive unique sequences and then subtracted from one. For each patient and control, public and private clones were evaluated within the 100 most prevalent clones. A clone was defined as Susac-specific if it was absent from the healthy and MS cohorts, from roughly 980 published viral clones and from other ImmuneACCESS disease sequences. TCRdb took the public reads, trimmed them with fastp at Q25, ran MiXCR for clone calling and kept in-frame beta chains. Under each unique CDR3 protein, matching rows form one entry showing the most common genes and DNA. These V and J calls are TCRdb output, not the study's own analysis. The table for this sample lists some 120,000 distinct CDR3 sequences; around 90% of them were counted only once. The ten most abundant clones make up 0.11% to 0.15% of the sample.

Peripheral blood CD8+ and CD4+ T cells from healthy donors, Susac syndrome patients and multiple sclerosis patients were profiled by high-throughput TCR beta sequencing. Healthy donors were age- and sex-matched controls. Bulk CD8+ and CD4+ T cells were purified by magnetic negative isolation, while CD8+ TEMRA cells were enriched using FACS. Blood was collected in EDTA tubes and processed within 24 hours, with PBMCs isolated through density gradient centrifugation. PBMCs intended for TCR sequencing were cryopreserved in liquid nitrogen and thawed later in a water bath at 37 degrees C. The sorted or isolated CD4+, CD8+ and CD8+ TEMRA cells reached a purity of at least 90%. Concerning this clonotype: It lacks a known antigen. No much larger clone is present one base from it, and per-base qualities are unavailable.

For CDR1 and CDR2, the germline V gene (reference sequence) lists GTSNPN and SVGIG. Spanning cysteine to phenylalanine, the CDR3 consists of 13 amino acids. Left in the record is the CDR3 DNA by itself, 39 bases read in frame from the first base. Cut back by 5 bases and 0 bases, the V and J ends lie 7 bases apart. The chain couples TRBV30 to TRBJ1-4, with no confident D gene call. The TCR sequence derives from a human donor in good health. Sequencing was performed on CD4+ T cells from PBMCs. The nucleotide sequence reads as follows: TGTGCCTGGCAGGTTGCAACTAATGAAAAACTGTTTTTT. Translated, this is CAWQVATNEKLFF.